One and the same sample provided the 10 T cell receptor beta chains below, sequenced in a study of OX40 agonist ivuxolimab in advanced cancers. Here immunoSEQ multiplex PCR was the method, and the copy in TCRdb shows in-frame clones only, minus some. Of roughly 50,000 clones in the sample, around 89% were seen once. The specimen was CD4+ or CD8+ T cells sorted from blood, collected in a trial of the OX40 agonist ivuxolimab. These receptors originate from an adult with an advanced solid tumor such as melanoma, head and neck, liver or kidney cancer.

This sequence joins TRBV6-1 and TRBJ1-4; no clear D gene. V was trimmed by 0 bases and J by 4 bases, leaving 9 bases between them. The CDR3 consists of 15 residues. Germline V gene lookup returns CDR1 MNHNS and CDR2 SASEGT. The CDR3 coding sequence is TGTGCCAGCAGTGAAGCTAGGATAAATAATGAAAAACTGTTTTTT. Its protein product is CASSEARINNEKLFF.

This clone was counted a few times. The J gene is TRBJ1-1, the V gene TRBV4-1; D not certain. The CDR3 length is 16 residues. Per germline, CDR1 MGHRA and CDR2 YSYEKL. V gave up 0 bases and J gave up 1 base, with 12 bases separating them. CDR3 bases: TGCGCCAGCAGCCAAGAACCCTCTTGGAGGAACACTGAAGCTTTCTTT. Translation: CASSQEPSWRNTEAFF.

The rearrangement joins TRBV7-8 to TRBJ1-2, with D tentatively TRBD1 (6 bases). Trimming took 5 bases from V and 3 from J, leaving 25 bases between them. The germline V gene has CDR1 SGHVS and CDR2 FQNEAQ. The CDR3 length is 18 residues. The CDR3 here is CASSPFFETGQTYYGYTF. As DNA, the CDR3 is TGTGCCAGCAGCCCATTTTTCGAAACTGGACAGACCTACTATGGCTACACCTTC.

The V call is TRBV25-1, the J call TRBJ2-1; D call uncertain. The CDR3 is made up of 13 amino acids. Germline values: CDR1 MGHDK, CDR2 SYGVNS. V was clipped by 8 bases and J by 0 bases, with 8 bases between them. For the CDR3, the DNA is TGTGCCAGCGGATCTAACTCCTACAATGAGCAGTTCTTC. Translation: CASGSNSYNEQFF. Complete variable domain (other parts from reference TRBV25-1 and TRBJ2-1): EADIYQTPRYLVIGTGKKITLECSQTMGHDKMYWYQQDPGMELHLIHYSYGVNSTEKGDLSSESTVSRIRTEHFPLTLESARPSHTSQYLCASGSNSYNEQFFGPGTRLTVL.

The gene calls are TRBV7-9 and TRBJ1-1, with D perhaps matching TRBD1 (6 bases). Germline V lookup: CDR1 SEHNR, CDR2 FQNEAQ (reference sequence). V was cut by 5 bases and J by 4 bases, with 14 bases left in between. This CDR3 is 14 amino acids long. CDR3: CASSPNTGITEAFF. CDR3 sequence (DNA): TGTGCCAGCAGCCCGAATACAGGGATCACTGAAGCTTTCTTT.

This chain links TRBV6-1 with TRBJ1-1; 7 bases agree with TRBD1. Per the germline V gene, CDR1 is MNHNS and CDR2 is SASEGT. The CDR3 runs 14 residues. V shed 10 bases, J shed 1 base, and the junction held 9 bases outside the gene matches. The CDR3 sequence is CATAGRTGNTEAFF. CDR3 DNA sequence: TGTGCCACAGCGGGGAGGACAGGGAACACTGAAGCTTTCTTT.

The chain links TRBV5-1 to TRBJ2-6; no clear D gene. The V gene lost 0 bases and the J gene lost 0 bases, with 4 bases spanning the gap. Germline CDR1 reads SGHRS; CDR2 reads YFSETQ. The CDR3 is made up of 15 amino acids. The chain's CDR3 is CASSLAVSGANVLTF. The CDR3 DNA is TGCGCCAGCAGCTTGGCCGTCTCTGGGGCCAACGTCCTGACTTTC.

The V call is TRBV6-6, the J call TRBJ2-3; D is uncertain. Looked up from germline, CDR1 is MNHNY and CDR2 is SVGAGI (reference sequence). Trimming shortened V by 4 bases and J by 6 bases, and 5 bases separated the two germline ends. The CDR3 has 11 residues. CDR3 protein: CASSSLDTQYF. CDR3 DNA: TGTGCCAGCAGTTCGCTTGATACGCAGTATTTT.

CDR3 nucleotide sequence: TGCAGCGTTGGGCTCGGGATGGGAGAGACCCAGTACTTC. It translates to CSVGLGMGETQYF. The chain combines TRBV29-1 with TRBJ2-5; weak D call: TRBD2 (5 bases). The CDR3 extends over 13 amino acids. V lost 4 bases to trimming and J lost 4 bases, with 13 bases between them. Germline V gene data show CDR1 as SQVTM and CDR2 as ANQGSEA.

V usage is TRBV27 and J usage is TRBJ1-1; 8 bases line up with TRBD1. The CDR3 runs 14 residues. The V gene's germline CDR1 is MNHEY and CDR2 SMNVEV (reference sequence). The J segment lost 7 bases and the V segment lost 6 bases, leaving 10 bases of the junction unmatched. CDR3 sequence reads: CASSDSRGQVEAFF. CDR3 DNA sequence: TGTGCCAGCAGCGATTCCAGGGGGCAGGTTGAAGCTTTCTTT.